A single sample is the source of the 24 T cell receptor beta chains below, sequenced in a study of T cells in Graves' hyperthyroidism and ophthalmopathy. RNA transcripts yielded amplified TCR beta CDR3 regions. First-round RT-PCR with HTBI primers amplified the TCR CDR3 region. TCRdb analysed the multiplex PCR reads with MiXCR anew, one entry per CDR3 protein. The repertoire holds approximately 200,000 distinct CDR3 sequences, with about a sixth as singletons. Sequences were obtained from blood. The receptor set was obtained from a man aged 35-49 years with Graves' hyperthyroidism.

The chain carries TRBV12-3 or TRBV12-4 and TRBJ2-7, with 8 bases aligning to TRBD1. CDR3 length: 15 amino acids. The ends lost 5 bases at V and 0 bases at J; junction bases unmatched: 6. The CDR3 region is CASSLQTGVSYEQYF. As DNA, the CDR3 is TGTGCCAGCAGTCTCCAGACAGGGGTCTCCTACGAGCAGTACTTC.

This clonotype was recorded at least ten times. This chain connects TRBV6-2 or TRBV6-3 to TRBJ2-1, with 7 nucleotides matching TRBD1. The CDR3 totals 17 residues. The germline CDR1 and CDR2 sequences are MNHEY and SVGEGT. The trim removed 6 bases at V and 5 bases at J, leaving 16 bases unmatched. The CDR3 bases are TGTGCCAGCAGGCCCGCAACAGGGGTTAGTTTCGACAATGAGCAGTTCTTC. Protein sequence: CASRPATGVSFDNEQFF.

This clonotype was recorded many times. CDR3 region: CASSQDGITEAFF. CDR3 DNA sequence: TGCGCCAGCAGCCAAGATGGCATCACTGAAGCTTTCTTT. This chain joins TRBV4-3 and TRBJ1-1; D is uncertain. Germline CDR1 LGHNA, CDR2 YSLEER. The CDR3 spans 13 residues. V was shortened by 0 bases and J by 4 bases, with 6 bases between the two germline ends.

Notes on this clonotype: Compared with germline, one end of the junction differs, possibly owing to a read error. The rearrangement links TRBV10-1 to TRBJ2-5; 9 bases match TRBD2. The germline CDR1 and CDR2 sequences are WNHNN and SYGVQD (reference sequence). This CDR3 has 14 residues. Here the CDR3 DNA reads TGCGCCAGCAGTCCGACTAGCGGCCAAGAGACCCGGTACTTC. Its protein product is CASSPTSGQETRYF.

The genes are TRBV7-9 and TRBJ2-1, with D perhaps TRBD2 (8 bases). The CDR3 loop spans 17 amino acids. Germline V CDR1 and CDR2: SEHNR, FQNEAQ (reference sequence). Deletions cut 8 bases from V and 2 bases from J, with 22 bases between. CDR3 sequence: CASETGREAGAYNEQFF. The CDR3 nucleotides read TGTGCCAGCGAGACAGGGAGGGAAGCGGGAGCCTACAATGAGCAGTTCTTC.

This clonotype was counted only a few times. Here the CDR3 DNA reads TGCAGTGCTAGAGCCCAAAACAGGGGTTCTGGGGCCAACGTCCTGACTTTC. Translation gives CSARAQNRGSGANVLTF. The rearrangement links TRBV20-1 to TRBJ2-6; the match to TRBD1 covers 7 bases. The V segment lost 1 base and the J segment 1 base; nucleotides outside the gene matches: 7. Per the germline V gene, CDR1 is DFQATT and CDR2 is SNEGSKA (reference sequence). The CDR3 spans 17 residues.

This clonotype was counted ten times or more. The chain uses TRBV27 and TRBJ1-5, with 10 bases matching TRBD1. The germline gives CDR1 MNHEY, CDR2 SMNVEV (reference sequence). The CDR3 consists of 13 residues. V lost 9 bases and J lost 9; bases outside the gene matches: 8. In DNA, the CDR3 is TGTGCCAGTAGAGGGACAGGGGAGCGGCCCCAGCATTTT. Amino acid sequence: CASRGTGERPQHF.

The chain is built from TRBV18 and TRBJ1-5, with D possibly TRBD1 on 5 matching bases. CDR3 length equals 16 residues. V was shortened by 6 bases and J by 4 bases, with 19 bases between the two germline ends. Per the germline V gene, CDR1 is KGHSH and CDR2 is LQKENI. The CDR3 loop is CASSYAMGGRNQPQHF. CDR3 DNA: TGTGCCAGCTCGTACGCTATGGGGGGTAGAAATCAGCCCCAGCATTTT.

This clonotype occurred many times. The rearrangement uses TRBV7-8 and TRBJ2-3, with D possibly matching TRBD1 (5 bases). Trimming shortened V by 2 bases and J by 4 bases, and 10 bases separated the two germline ends. This CDR3 region has 14 residues. Per germline, CDR1 SGHVS and CDR2 FQNEAQ. CDR3 sequence (DNA): TGTGCCAGCAGCTTATCAGCAGGGTCAGATACGCAGTATTTT. It translates to CASSLSAGSDTQYF. The full variable domain, with the rest looked up from reference TRBV7-8 and TRBJ2-3, is GAGVSQSPRYKVAKRGQDVALRCDPISGHVSLFWYQQALGQGPEFLTYFQNEAQLDKSGLPSDRFFAERPEGSVSTLKIQRTQQEDSAVYLCASSLSAGSDTQYFGPGTRLTVL.

This chain joins TRBV9 and TRBJ2-3, with 12 bases aligning to TRBD2. The CDR3 is 16 residues long. The germline gives CDR1 SGDLS, CDR2 YYNGEE. J lost 5 bases, V lost 1 base, and 5 bases had no gene match. The CDR3 protein is CASSVRLAGVQDTQYF. DNA for the CDR3: TGTGCCAGCAGCGTACGACTAGCGGGGGTGCAAGATACGCAGTATTTT.

This clonotype was seen repeatedly, ten times or more. V gene TRBV12-3 or TRBV12-4 combines with J gene TRBJ1-2; TRBD1 matches 11 bases. Trimming took 4 bases from V and 5 from J; bases not matched to a gene: 9. This CDR3 comprises 16 residues. The CDR3: CASSWGSDRGLYGYTF. The DNA of the CDR3 is TGTGCCAGCAGTTGGGGCTCGGACAGGGGGCTATATGGCTACACCTTC.

This clonotype was observed many times. This sequence joins TRBV5-1 and TRBJ2-1; 7 nucleotides align to TRBD1. The J segment lost 8 bases and the V segment lost 4 bases, leaving 12 bases of the junction unmatched. The CDR3 spans 15 residues. Germline loops: CDR1 SGHRS, CDR2 YFSETQ. The chain's CDR3 is CASSPKQGPQDEQFF. Written as DNA, the CDR3 is TGCGCCAGCAGCCCGAAACAGGGGCCGCAGGATGAGCAGTTCTTC.

This clonotype appeared many times. The chain joins TRBV3-1 to TRBJ2-7, with 7 bases that match TRBD1. CDR3 length: 14 residues. Germline CDR1 is LGHDT and CDR2 is YNNKEL (reference sequence). V dropped 2 bases and J dropped 3; count of bases not matched to a gene: 4. The CDR3 here is CASSQRDSGYEQYF. The CDR3 region has the DNA TGTGCCAGCAGCCAAAGGGACAGCGGCTACGAGCAGTACTTC.

At least ten counts were recorded for this clonotype. The chain links TRBV7-2 to TRBJ1-1, with a tentative D call TRBD1 (6 bases). Trimming removed 1 base at V and 4 bases at J, with 13 bases between. There are 15 residues in the CDR3. Germline values: CDR1 SGHTA, CDR2 FQGNSA. CDR3 coding DNA: TGTGCCAGCAGCTTAGGGGGGGACATCAGCACTGAAGCTTTCTTT. Residues: CASSLGGDISTEAFF.

This clonotype was found many times. DNA for the CDR3: TGTGCCAGCAGTACTACGGCTCCCTATGGCTACACCTTC. This encodes CASSTTAPYGYTF. This chain uses TRBV28 with TRBJ1-2; D remains unclear. CDR3 length: 13 residues. Germline values: CDR1 MDHEN, CDR2 SYDVKM. Trimming removed 5 bases from V and 4 bases from J, with 11 bases in between.

The sample holds many counts of this clonotype. This chain links TRBV10-3 with TRBJ1-6, with D uncertain. Looked up from germline, CDR1 is ENHRY and CDR2 is SYGVKD. This CDR3 spans 13 amino acids. Trimming cost V 0 bases and J 7 bases, with 4 bases left between them. CDR3 bases: TGTGCCATCAGTGAGTCCATGAATTCACCCCTCCACTTT. It translates to CAISESMNSPLHF.

This clonotype has at least ten counts. The chain links TRBV2 to TRBJ2-7; D is perhaps TRBD1 (6 bases). Germline CDR1 SNHLY, CDR2 FYNNEI. The CDR3 spans 13 residues. Trimming took off 5 bases at V and 5 bases at J, with 13 bases between the two ends. The CDR3 nucleotides are TGTGCCAGCAGTACAGGGTTAAAGGACGAGCAGTACTTC. This translates into CASSTGLKDEQYF.

In this sample, this clonotype turned up a few times. This rearrangement joins TRBV20-1 to TRBJ1-6, with D unresolved. Germline CDR1 and CDR2: DFQATT and SNEGSKA (reference sequence). V was clipped by 0 bases and J by 4 bases, with 4 bases between them. The CDR3 contains 13 residues. CDR3 protein: CSAREEYNSPLHF. Here the CDR3 DNA reads TGCAGTGCTAGAGAGGAGTATAATTCACCCCTCCACTTT.

The chain joins TRBV6-1 to TRBJ1-2, with unresolved D. Germline CDR1 and CDR2: MNHNS and SASEGT. The V end was cut by 4 bases, the J end by 5 bases, with 11 bases between. This CDR3 region has 13 residues. CDR3 sequence: CASSAGGEYGYTF. The CDR3 DNA sequence: TGTGCCAGCAGTGCCGGTGGGGAGTATGGCTACACCTTC.

The V gene is TRBV20-1, the J gene TRBJ1-4, with TRBD1 matching over 8 bases. Looked up from germline, CDR1 is DFQATT and CDR2 is SNEGSKA (reference sequence). This CDR3 region has 14 residues. V was pared by 6 bases and J by 4 bases, with 7 bases of the junction left unmatched. The CDR3 region has the DNA TGCAGTGCAACCGACAGGGGTGGTAATGAAAAACTGTTTTTT. Translation: CSATDRGGNEKLFF.

The gene calls are TRBV4-3 and TRBJ1-2; D perhaps matches TRBD1 (5 bases). The CDR3 is made up of 15 amino acids. Germline CDR1 reads LGHNA; CDR2 reads YSLEER. The V end was cut by 0 bases, the J end by 3 bases, with 11 bases between. CDR3 loop: CASSQDGGEYYGYTF. In DNA, the CDR3 is TGCGCCAGCAGCCAAGATGGAGGGGAATACTATGGCTACACCTTC.

This clonotype was picked up a small number of times. This chain joins TRBV29-1 and TRBJ2-2; D call uncertain. Germline CDR1 reads SQVTM; CDR2 reads ANQGSEA. Trimming took off 3 bases at V and 5 bases at J, with 16 bases between the two ends. The length of the CDR3 is 15 residues. CDR3 residues: CSVDTGSQSTGELFF. The CDR3 nucleotides read TGCAGCGTTGATACCGGCAGCCAGTCGACCGGGGAGCTGTTTTTT.

Only a few counts were recorded for this clonotype. The gene calls are TRBV5-6 and TRBJ2-1; the match to TRBD1 covers 7 bases. Germline CDR1 SGHDT, CDR2 YYEEEE. V trimming: 3 bases; J trimming: 3 bases; junction bases outside the gene matches: 6. CDR3 length: 15 residues. The CDR3 nucleotides read TGTGCCAGCAGCTCAGACAGGGATAGCTACAATGAGCAGTTCTTC. This codes for CASSSDRDSYNEQFF.

In this sample, this clonotype turned up a few times. The V gene is TRBV20-1, the J gene TRBJ2-3; perhaps D is TRBD1 or TRBD2 (5 bases each). CDR1 and CDR2 (germline): DFQATT, SNEGSKA (reference sequence). CDR3 length: 13 residues. The CDR3 here is CSPSGQPTDTQYF. The CDR3 DNA sequence: TGCAGCCCGAGCGGACAACCCACAGATACGCAGTATTTT.